This record covers a single TCR beta chain. Its antigen is still unknown. The record originates from a study of identical twins. General observations from the study: Within cord blood, abundant beta clonotypes carried fewer insertions, but memory repertoires showed no such trend.

TCRdb processed the 5' RACE reads anew with MiXCR; each CDR3 protein has one entry. The sample contains more than 1.5 million distinct CDR3 sequences, under 35% of which appear only once. Germline CDR1 reads SGHDN; CDR2 reads FVKESK. V lost 1 base, J lost 5 bases, and 2 bases stayed unmatched. The length of the CDR3 is 13 residues. The chain combines TRBV14 with TRBJ2-7, with TRBD1 matching over 7 bases. The receptor's source is a newborn girl in good health. Sequenced sample: cord blood. This chain's CDR3 is CASSQGGQDEQYF. The CDR3 DNA reads TGTGCCAGCAGCCAAGGCGGACAGGACGAGCAGTACTTC.